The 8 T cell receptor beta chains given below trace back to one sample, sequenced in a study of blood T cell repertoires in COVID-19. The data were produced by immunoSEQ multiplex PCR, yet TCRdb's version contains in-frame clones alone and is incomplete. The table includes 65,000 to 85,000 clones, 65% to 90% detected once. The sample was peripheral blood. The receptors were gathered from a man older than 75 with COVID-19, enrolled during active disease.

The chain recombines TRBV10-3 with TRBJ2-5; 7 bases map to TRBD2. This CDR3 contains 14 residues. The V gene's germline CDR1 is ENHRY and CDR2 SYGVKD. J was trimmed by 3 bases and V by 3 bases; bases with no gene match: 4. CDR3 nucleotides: TGTGCCATCAGTGACCGACTAGCAGAAGAGACCCAGTACTTC. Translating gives CAISDRLAEETQYF.

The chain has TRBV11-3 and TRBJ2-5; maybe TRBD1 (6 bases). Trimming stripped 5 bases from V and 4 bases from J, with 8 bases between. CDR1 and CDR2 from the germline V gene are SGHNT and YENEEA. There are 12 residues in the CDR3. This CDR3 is CASSPGVETQYF. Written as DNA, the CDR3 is TGTGCCAGCAGCCCAGGGGTAGAGACCCAGTACTTC. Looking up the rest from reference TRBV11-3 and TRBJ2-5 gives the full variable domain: EAGVVQSPRYKIIEKKQPVAFWCNPISGHNTLYWYLQNLGQGPELLIRYENEEAVDDSQLPKDRFSAERLKGVDSTLKIQPAELGDSAVYLCASSPGVETQYFGPGTRLLVL.

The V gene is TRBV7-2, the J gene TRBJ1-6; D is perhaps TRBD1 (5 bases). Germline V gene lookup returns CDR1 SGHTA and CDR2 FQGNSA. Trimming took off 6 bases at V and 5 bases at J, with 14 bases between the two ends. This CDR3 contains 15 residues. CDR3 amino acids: CASRSQGADNSPLHF. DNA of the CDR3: TGTGCCAGCAGATCGCAGGGTGCGGATAATTCACCCCTCCACTTT.

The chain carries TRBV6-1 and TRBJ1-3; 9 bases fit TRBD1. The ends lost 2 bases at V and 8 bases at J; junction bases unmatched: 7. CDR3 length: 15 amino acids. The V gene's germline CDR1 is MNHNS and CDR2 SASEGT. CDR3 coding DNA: TGTGCCAGCAGTGAAAGTGGGACAGGGCAGTACACCATATATTTT. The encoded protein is CASSESGTGQYTIYF.

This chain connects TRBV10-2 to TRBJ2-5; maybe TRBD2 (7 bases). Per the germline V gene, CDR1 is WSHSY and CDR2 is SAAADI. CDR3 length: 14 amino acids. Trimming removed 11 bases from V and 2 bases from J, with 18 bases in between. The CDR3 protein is CAVRPAGTQETQYF. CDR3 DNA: TGCGCCGTACGGCCAGCGGGGACACAAGAGACCCAGTACTTC.

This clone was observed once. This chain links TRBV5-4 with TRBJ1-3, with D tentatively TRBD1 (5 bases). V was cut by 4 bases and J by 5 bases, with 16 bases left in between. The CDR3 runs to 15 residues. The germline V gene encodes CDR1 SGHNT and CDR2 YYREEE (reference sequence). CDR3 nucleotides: TGTGCCAGCAGCCGAAGCAGGGCGGGGAGAAACACCATATATTTT. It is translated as CASSRSRAGRNTIYF. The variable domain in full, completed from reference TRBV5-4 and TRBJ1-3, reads ETGVTQSPTHLIKTRGQQVTLRCSSQSGHNTVSWYQQALGQGPQFIFQYYREEENGRGNFPPRFSGLQFPNYSSELNVNALELDDSALYLCASSRSRAGRNTIYFGEGSWLTVV.

For the CDR3, the DNA is TGTGCCAGCAGTGACAGGGGGGGGTCCTACAATGAGCAGTTCTTC. This sequence encodes CASSDRGGSYNEQFF. The chain is built from TRBV6-4 and TRBJ2-1; TRBD2 might be the D (7 bases). The CDR3 is made up of 15 amino acids. V was trimmed by 2 bases and J by 1 base, leaving 9 bases between them. In germline, CDR1 is MRHNA, CDR2 SNTAGT.

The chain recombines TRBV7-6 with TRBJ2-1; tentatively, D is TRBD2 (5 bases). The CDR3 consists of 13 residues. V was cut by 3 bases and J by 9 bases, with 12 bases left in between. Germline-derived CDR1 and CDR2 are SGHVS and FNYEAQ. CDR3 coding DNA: TGTGCCAGCAGCTTGAGGGCGGATAGTGAGCAGTTCTTC. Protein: CASSLRADSEQFF. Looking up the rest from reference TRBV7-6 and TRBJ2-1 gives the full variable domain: GAGVSQSPRYKVTKRGQDVALRCDPISGHVSLYWYRQALGQGPEFLTYFNYEAQQDKSGLPNDRFSAERPEGSISTLTIQRTEQRDSAMYRCASSLRADSEQFFGPGTRLTVL.